The rows below give T cell receptor beta chains drawn from one sample of a study of cytomegalovirus exposure and HLA in healthy donors. Libraries were prepared by immunoSEQ multiplex PCR; TCRdb keeps only in-frame clonotypes and omits some of them. Seen here are some 140,000 clones, roughly 80% observed once, and the top ten hold around 9.1%. The source material was PBMCs. These receptor sequences come from a woman between 50 and 59 years old in good health and CMV-seropositive. CDR3s include the opening cysteine and the closing phenylalanine or tryptophan. Each record gives: J gene, clone size, V gene, D gene, CDR3 protein, CDR3 DNA. A D gene is named only where the DNA matches it firmly. Expanded clones are given a class, and other clones once, few, many or no size at all.

TRBJ2-2	-	TRBV30	TRBD2	CAWRRGATGELFF	TGTGCCTGGAGGCGGGGGGCGACCGGGGAGCTGTTTTTT
TRBJ1-3	-	TRBV4-1	TRBD1	CASSQEVTGGSGNTIYF	TGCGCCAGCAGCCAAGAGGTCACAGGGGGCTCTGGAAACACCATATATTTT
TRBJ2-1	-	TRBV9	-	CASSPGDNYNEQFF	TGTGCCAGCAGCCCAGGGGACAACTACAATGAGCAGTTCTTC
TRBJ2-3	few	TRBV6-4	TRBD2	CASSEAGGPADTQYF	TGTGCCAGCAGTGAAGCGGGGGGGCCAGCAGATACGCAGTATTTT
TRBJ1-3	-	TRBV28	-	CASSLYGVRGSYTIYF	TGTGCCAGCAGTTTATACGGGGTACGAGGGTCGTACACCATATATTTT
TRBJ1-1	-	TRBV12-5	TRBD1	CASGAGTGLNTEAFF	TGTGCTAGTGGTGCCGGGACAGGGTTGAACACTGAAGCTTTCTTT
TRBJ2-7	-	TRBV2	-	CASSPGYEQYF	TGTGCCAGCAGTCCAGGCTACGAGCAGTACTTC
TRBJ2-2	-	TRBV2	TRBD1	CASSELGQDTGELFF	TGTGCCAGCAGTGAATTGGGACAGGACACCGGGGAGCTGTTTTTT
TRBJ1-5	-	TRBV6-5	-	CASTPGLGSQPQHF	TGTGCCAGCACACCGGGCCTCGGGAGTCAGCCCCAGCATTTT
TRBJ1-2	-	TRBV6-6	-	CASSYSGGVDGYTF	TGTGCCAGCAGTTACTCTGGGGGGGTGGATGGCTACACCTTC
TRBJ1-1	-	TRBV30	-	CAWLKTEAFF	TGTGCCTGGCTAAAAACTGAAGCTTTCTTT
TRBJ1-2	-	TRBV29-1	TRBD1	CSVDLQGSYGYTF	TGCAGCGTTGACTTACAGGGGTCCTATGGCTACACCTTC
TRBJ2-7	-	TRBV13	TRBD2	CASSGRGLAGYSYEQYF	TGTGCCAGCAGCGGGAGGGGACTAGCGGGGTACTCCTACGAGCAGTACTTC
TRBJ2-7	-	TRBV7-3	TRBD2	CASSPNGGSSYEQYF	TGTGCCAGCAGCCCAAACGGGGGGAGCTCCTACGAGCAGTACTTC
TRBJ1-1	-	TRBV7-6	-	CASSSIAAEAFF	TGTGCCAGCAGCTCTATCGCGGCTGAGGCTTTCTTT
TRBJ1-3	-	TRBV29-1	-	CSVRSSGNTIYF	TGCAGCGTTCGTAGCTCTGGAAACACCATATATTTT
TRBJ2-3	medium-sized	TRBV6-1	TRBD2	CASSEVGLAGGDTQYF	TGTGCCAGCAGTGAAGTGGGGCTAGCGGGGGGGGATACGCAGTATTTT
TRBJ1-2	-	TRBV7-9	-	CASSSRPQTGGYTF	TGTGCCAGCTCCTCGCGTCCTCAGACAGGAGGCTACACCTTC
TRBJ1-1	-	TRBV6-1	-	CASTSNRRENTEAFF	TGTGCCAGCACCTCTAACCGGCGGGAGAACACTGAAGCTTTCTTT
TRBJ1-1	-	TRBV5-1	TRBD1	CASTSGQENTEAFF	TGCGCCAGCACCTCGGGACAGGAGAACACTGAAGCTTTCTTT
TRBJ2-1	-	TRBV5-6	TRBD1	CASSLLGQGVHNEQFF	TGTGCCAGCAGTTTACTCGGACAGGGGGTCCACAATGAGCAGTTCTTC
TRBJ2-7	-	TRBV2	TRBD1	CASSRARIGQGGEQYF	TGTGCCAGCAGCCGAGCTCGAATCGGACAGGGGGGCGAGCAGTACTTC
TRBJ2-1	-	TRBV28	TRBD1	CASRIWDSNAYNEQFF	TGTGCCAGCAGGATTTGGGACAGTAATGCCTACAATGAGCAGTTCTTC
TRBJ1-5	-	TRBV5-6	-	CASSRRTHNSNQPQHF	TGTGCCAGCAGCCGCAGGACTCATAATAGCAATCAGCCCCAGCATTTT
TRBJ2-1	-	TRBV12-5	TRBD2	CASGSQSGGLYSSAQFF	TGTGCTAGTGGGTCCCAATCGGGGGGATTGTATTCGTCAGCGCAGTTCTTC
TRBJ1-2	few	TRBV30	-	CAWSVWVGGASYGYTF	TGTGCCTGGAGTGTTTGGGTTGGGGGGGCTTCCTATGGCTACACCTTC
TRBJ2-3	-	TRBV19	-	CASSIAQLGATQYF	TGTGCCAGTAGTATCGCACAATTGGGGGCCACGCAGTATTTT
TRBJ2-2	-	TRBV28	TRBD2	CASSLFVAGDTGELFF	TGTGCCAGCAGTTTATTCGTAGCGGGGGACACCGGGGAGCTGTTTTTT
TRBJ2-3	-	TRBV7-2	TRBD1	CASSAIPGQGAPQYF	TGTGCCAGCAGCGCCATCCCGGGACAGGGGGCGCCGCAGTATTTT
TRBJ2-7	few	TRBV6-5	TRBD2	CASSGAGGISYEQYF	TGTGCCAGCAGCGGAGCGGGGGGGATCTCCTACGAGCAGTACTTC
TRBJ1-1	few	TRBV5-5	-	CASSLDYQRNTEAFF	TGTGCCAGCAGCTTGGACTATCAGAGGAACACTGAAGCTTTCTTT
TRBJ1-5	-	TRBV7-2	-	CASSLAFRDNSNQPQHF	TGTGCCAGCAGCTTAGCGTTTAGAGACAATAGCAATCAGCCCCAGCATTTT
TRBJ2-3	-	TRBV19	TRBD1	CATLSGGASTDTQYF	TGTGCCACCCTTTCAGGGGGAGCGAGCACAGATACGCAGTATTTT
TRBJ2-2	-	TRBV4-2	-	CASSQAHQQTTGELFF	TGTGCCAGCAGCCAAGCTCACCAACAGACGACCGGGGAGCTGTTTTTT
TRBJ1-1	-	TRBV18	-	CASSPLPSPSTEAFF	TGTGCCAGCTCACCACTTCCTAGCCCCAGCACTGAAGCTTTCTTT
TRBJ2-7	few	TRBV5-1	-	CASSSGRDRPYEQYF	TGCGCCAGCAGCTCTGGGAGGGACAGGCCCTACGAGCAGTACTTC
TRBJ1-2	-	TRBV7-7	TRBD1	CASSSRTGVNYGYTF	TGTGCTAGCAGCTCTCGGACAGGAGTTAACTATGGCTACACCTTC
TRBJ1-6	-	TRBV5-3	TRBD1	CARSPDRENSPLHF	TGTGCCAGAAGTCCGGACAGGGAAAATTCACCCCTCCACTTT
TRBJ1-5	-	TRBV7-2	TRBD1	CASSPRTGYSNQPQHF	TGTGCCAGCAGCCCCCGGACAGGGTATAGCAATCAGCCCCAGCATTTT
TRBJ2-7	-	TRBV7-6	TRBD2	CASSLSSGVSYEQYF	TGTGCCAGCAGCTTAAGTAGCGGGGTGTCCTACGAGCAGTACTTC
TRBJ2-3	-	TRBV7-2	-	CASSLVAGLTDTQYF	TGTGCCAGCAGCTTAGTCGCAGGTTTAACAGATACGCAGTATTTT
TRBJ1-6	few	TRBV2	TRBD1	CASSVARGQSPLHF	TGTGCCAGCAGTGTGGCCAGGGGGCAGTCACCCCTCCACTTT
TRBJ2-2	-	TRBV28	TRBD2	CASSLAGSNTGELFF	TGTGCCAGCAGCTTAGCGGGGTCGAACACCGGGGAGCTGTTTTTT
TRBJ2-7	-	TRBV5-1	TRBD1	CASSARDRGPYEQYF	TGCGCCAGCAGTGCGAGGGACAGGGGCCCCTACGAGCAGTACTTC
TRBJ2-7	-	TRBV4-1	-	CASSPSAGQSYEQYF	TGCGCCAGCAGCCCCTCGGCGGGGCAGTCCTACGAGCAGTACTTC
TRBJ1-6	-	TRBV27	-	CASTSQGGLGNSPLHF	TGTGCCAGCACCTCCCAAGGGGGATTGGGCAATTCACCCCTCCACTTT
TRBJ2-3	-	TRBV7-9	-	CASSLSPFKSADTQYF	TGTGCCAGCAGTCTGTCGCCCTTTAAGAGTGCAGATACGCAGTATTTT